The 2 T cell receptor beta chains listed next were all sequenced from one sample in a study of identical twins. TCRdb fed the 5' RACE reads into MiXCR, producing one record per CDR3 protein. The sample has around 490,000 distinct CDR3 sequences, under 25% seen once. The same data also went into a second study, on yellow fever vaccine responses in identical twins.

Sequencing was done on a sample of CD4+ T cells sorted from blood. These receptors were taken from a woman aged 18-30 years in good health.

CDR3 protein: CASSQDMAGPYNEQFF. CDR3 in DNA: TGTGCCAGCAGCCAAGATATGGCGGGACCTTACAATGAGCAGTTCTTC. This chain uses TRBV3-1 with TRBJ2-1; tentatively, D is TRBD2 (6 bases). CDR1 and CDR2 from the germline V gene are LGHDT and YNNKEL (reference sequence). Trimming removed 0 bases from V and 4 bases from J, with 13 bases in between. The CDR3 is made up of 16 amino acids.

The chain uses TRBV20-1 and TRBJ1-2; D unclear. V was clipped by 3 bases and J by 3 bases, with 11 bases between them. Germline V gene lookup returns CDR1 DFQATT and CDR2 SNEGSKA (reference sequence). This CDR3 spans 13 amino acids. CDR3 sequence reads: CSARRDTDYGYTF. CDR3 coding DNA: TGCAGTGCTAGGCGCGACACCGACTATGGCTACACCTTC.